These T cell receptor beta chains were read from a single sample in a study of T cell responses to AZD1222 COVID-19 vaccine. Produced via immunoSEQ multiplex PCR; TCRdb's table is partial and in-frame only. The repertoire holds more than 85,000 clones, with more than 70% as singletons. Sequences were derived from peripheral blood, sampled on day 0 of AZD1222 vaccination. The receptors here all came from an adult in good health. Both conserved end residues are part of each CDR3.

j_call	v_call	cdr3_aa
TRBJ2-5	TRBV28	CASSFGLALQETQYF
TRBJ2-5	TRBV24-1	CATSAGVETQYF
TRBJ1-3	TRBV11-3	CASSAGTGNTIYF
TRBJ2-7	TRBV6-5	CASSLTQSYEQYF
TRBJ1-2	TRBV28	CATHSPDSIKGYTF
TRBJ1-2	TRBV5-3	CARSLGLEGYTF
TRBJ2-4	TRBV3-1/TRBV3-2	CASSPQATKNIQYF
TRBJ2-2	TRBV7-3	CASSRTDTGELFF
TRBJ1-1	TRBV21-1	CASRKDGPFTEAFF
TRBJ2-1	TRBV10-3	CAIGREEYNEQFF
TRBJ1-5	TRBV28	CASSLGYQPQHF
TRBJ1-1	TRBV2	CASSEVRGYTEAFF